This T cell receptor (beta chain) was retrieved from a study of regulatory T cells in long-lasting Graves disease. General observations from the study: Segments TRBV28, TRBJ1-2 and TRBJ2-5 showed preferential usage in persistent disease.

Time point denoted: newly diagnosed GD, antithyroid drugs for less than 3 months. PBMC-derived RNA was used for the TCR library. On this clonotype: Its antigen is not identified.

Library construction for TCR beta used iRepertoire HTBI primers and Arm-PCR of CDR3 regions. Authors' processing steps: The study identified more than 50 TRBV and 13 to 15 TRBJ segments across samples. TCRdb itself ran the multiplex PCR reads through MiXCR, one entry per CDR3 protein. The V and J calls were not made by the authors but by TCRdb's processing. The sample includes 550,000 to 700,000 distinct CDR3 sequences, 16% of them seen just once. Germline CDR1 and CDR2: MDHEN and SYDVKM. The CDR3 is 15 amino acids. V dropped 2 bases and J dropped 11; count of bases not matched to a gene: 11. Separately, the same data were catalogued under a study of T cells in Graves' hyperthyroidism and ophthalmopathy. Turning to that study: The TCR CDR3 first-round RT-PCR relied on the HTBI primer set.

The chain joins TRBV28 to TRBJ2-4, with 8 nucleotides matching TRBD1. Material: peripheral blood mononuclear cells (PBMCs), obtained at new diagnosis, from a patient treated with antithyroid drugs. This sequence originates from a man in his late teens or twenties with Graves disease. CDR3 protein: CASSLPKRTGRFQYF. CDR3 bases: TGTGCCAGCAGTTTACCGAAACGGACAGGGCGCTTTCAGTACTTC.